This is a list of T cell receptor beta chains from one sample in a study of T cell responses to AZD1222 COVID-19 vaccine. The data were produced by immunoSEQ multiplex PCR, yet TCRdb's version contains in-frame clones alone and is incomplete. The sample records roughly 120,000 clones, about 89% being singletons. This specimen was peripheral blood, taken 28 days after the second AZD1222 dose. The origin of the receptors is an adult who received the AZD1222 COVID-19 vaccine. Each CDR3 is given with its conserved first and last residue. The D gene is left open where the match is weak. Not every row has a clone size; where given, it reads once, few, many or a size class.

j_gene: TRBJ1-5; abundance: -; d_gene: -; v_gene: TRBV2; CDR3aa: CASSVEGSGQPQHF; CDR3nt: TGTGCCAGCAGTGTGGAGGGCTCGGGGCAGCCCCAGCATTTT
j_gene: TRBJ1-2; abundance: -; d_gene: TRBD1; v_gene: TRBV2; CDR3aa: CASRLTGGRGYTF; CDR3nt: TGTGCCAGCAGGCTCACAGGGGGGAGAGGCTACACCTTC
j_gene: TRBJ2-7; abundance: -; d_gene: TRBD1; v_gene: TRBV27; CDR3aa: CASTKGGPGPYEQYF; CDR3nt: TGTGCCAGCACCAAAGGGGGCCCAGGCCCCTACGAGCAGTACTTC
j_gene: TRBJ2-2; abundance: -; d_gene: TRBD2; v_gene: TRBV5-1; CDR3aa: CASGFRAGGVPGELFF; CDR3nt: TGCGCCAGCGGCTTCCGCGCGGGGGGGGTCCCCGGGGAGCTGTTTTTT
j_gene: TRBJ1-2; abundance: once; d_gene: -; v_gene: TRBV19; CDR3aa: CAIQDRVGGYTF; CDR3nt: TGTGCCATACAGGACCGGGTCGGTGGCTACACCTTC
j_gene: TRBJ2-1; abundance: -; d_gene: TRBD2; v_gene: TRBV7-2; CDR3aa: CASSLSSGSYNEQFF; CDR3nt: TGTGCCAGCAGCTTAAGTAGCGGGAGTTACAATGAGCAGTTCTTC
j_gene: TRBJ2-2; abundance: -; d_gene: TRBD2; v_gene: TRBV10-2; CDR3aa: CASSGRGTGELFF; CDR3nt: TGCGCCAGCAGTGGGCGGGGGACCGGGGAGCTGTTTTTT
j_gene: TRBJ1-6; abundance: few; d_gene: -; v_gene: TRBV6-2/TRBV6-3; CDR3aa: CASSWGKGRFLFLHF; CDR3nt: TGTGCCAGCAGTTGGGGTAAAGGACGGTTTCTGTTCCTCCACTTT
j_gene: TRBJ2-1; abundance: once; d_gene: -; v_gene: TRBV11-3; CDR3aa: CASSNPGQGSYNEQFF; CDR3nt: TGTGCCAGCAGTAACCCGGGGCAGGGGTCCTACAATGAGCAGTTCTTC
j_gene: TRBJ1-1; abundance: -; d_gene: -; v_gene: TRBV4-2; CDR3aa: CASREYRDMNTEAFF; CDR3nt: TGTGCCAGCAGGGAATACAGGGATATGAACACTGAAGCTTTCTTT
j_gene: TRBJ1-2; abundance: -; d_gene: TRBD1; v_gene: TRBV7-8; CDR3aa: CASSFQAGTGDGYTF; CDR3nt: TGTGCCAGCAGCTTTCAGGCCGGGACAGGGGATGGCTACACCTTC
j_gene: TRBJ2-7; abundance: few; d_gene: -; v_gene: TRBV18; CDR3aa: CASSPLDNSYEQYF; CDR3nt: TGTGCCAGCTCACCACTGGACAACTCCTACGAGCAGTACTTC
j_gene: TRBJ1-2; abundance: -; d_gene: TRBD1; v_gene: TRBV30; CDR3aa: CAADRDSGTNYGYTF; CDR3nt: TGTGCGGCCGACCGGGACAGCGGAACTAACTATGGCTACACCTTC
j_gene: TRBJ1-4; abundance: -; d_gene: -; v_gene: TRBV30; CDR3aa: CAWSRDRISNEKLFF; CDR3nt: TGTGCCTGGAGCCGGGACCGCATATCTAATGAAAAACTGTTTTTT
j_gene: TRBJ1-1; abundance: -; d_gene: -; v_gene: TRBV11-2; CDR3aa: CASSLVLQKNTEAFF; CDR3nt: TGTGCCAGCAGCTTAGTTCTCCAGAAGAACACTGAAGCTTTCTTT
j_gene: TRBJ2-3; abundance: -; d_gene: -; v_gene: TRBV7-9; CDR3aa: CASSSPAPIPRDTQYF; CDR3nt: TGTGCCAGCAGCTCCCCAGCCCCGATCCCCCGCGATACGCAGTATTTT
j_gene: TRBJ2-5; abundance: -; d_gene: TRBD2; v_gene: TRBV6-1; CDR3aa: CASSGGTRPYQETQYF; CDR3nt: TGTGCCAGCAGTGGCGGGACTAGACCGTACCAAGAGACCCAGTACTTC
j_gene: TRBJ2-7; abundance: -; d_gene: -; v_gene: TRBV2; CDR3aa: CASSEWAREQYF; CDR3nt: TGTGCCAGCAGTGAGTGGGCTCGCGAGCAGTACTTC
j_gene: TRBJ2-7; abundance: -; d_gene: -; v_gene: TRBV7-9; CDR3aa: CASSLRTEIVYEQYF; CDR3nt: TGTGCCAGCAGCTTAAGGACAGAAATCGTCTACGAGCAGTACTTC
j_gene: TRBJ2-7; abundance: -; d_gene: -; v_gene: TRBV27; CDR3aa: CASSLSGVATYEQYF; CDR3nt: TGTGCCAGCAGTTTATCCGGGGTGGCGACCTACGAGCAGTACTTC
j_gene: TRBJ2-5; abundance: -; d_gene: TRBD2; v_gene: TRBV19; CDR3aa: CASSIELAGGVEETQYF; CDR3nt: TGTGCCAGTAGTATAGAACTAGCGGGGGGAGTGGAAGAGACCCAGTACTTC
j_gene: TRBJ2-5; abundance: -; d_gene: -; v_gene: TRBV10-1; CDR3aa: CASSEDPSGTQYF; CDR3nt: TGCGCCAGCAGTGAAGACCCATCCGGGACCCAGTACTTC
j_gene: TRBJ2-7; abundance: -; d_gene: -; v_gene: TRBV11-1; CDR3aa: CASSPGVEIEQYF; CDR3nt: TGTGCCAGCAGCCCCGGGGTGGAGATCGAGCAGTACTTC
j_gene: TRBJ1-5; abundance: -; d_gene: -; v_gene: TRBV7-8; CDR3aa: CASSPSGEVQPQHF; CDR3nt: TGTGCCAGCAGCCCATCGGGGGAGGTACAGCCCCAGCATTTT
j_gene: TRBJ2-7; abundance: -; d_gene: TRBD1; v_gene: TRBV9; CDR3aa: CASSVTSGTDGEQYF; CDR3nt: TGTGCCAGCAGCGTCACCAGTGGGACAGACGGCGAGCAGTACTTC
j_gene: TRBJ1-3; abundance: -; d_gene: -; v_gene: TRBV7-9; CDR3aa: CASSLSGAGNTIYF; CDR3nt: TGTGCCAGCAGCTTATCAGGGGCTGGAAACACCATATATTTT
j_gene: TRBJ2-7; abundance: once; d_gene: -; v_gene: TRBV7-9; CDR3aa: CASSPSGNTGEQYF; CDR3nt: TGTGCCAGCAGCCCATCAGGGAATACGGGCGAGCAGTACTTC
j_gene: TRBJ1-5; abundance: -; d_gene: TRBD1; v_gene: TRBV4-1; CDR3aa: CASSQGQGDRQPQHF; CDR3nt: TGCGCCAGCAGCCAGGGACAGGGGGATCGTCAGCCCCAGCATTTT
j_gene: TRBJ2-2; abundance: -; d_gene: TRBD1; v_gene: TRBV5-1; CDR3aa: CASRTGGGTGELFF; CDR3nt: TGCGCCAGCAGAACAGGGGGCGGAACCGGGGAGCTGTTTTTT
j_gene: TRBJ1-2; abundance: -; d_gene: TRBD1; v_gene: TRBV3-1/TRBV3-2; CDR3aa: CASSQSPGQGQRRVRGYTF; CDR3nt: TGTGCCAGCAGCCAAAGTCCGGGACAGGGGCAACGCCGGGTGAGGGGCTACACCTTC
j_gene: TRBJ2-7; abundance: -; d_gene: -; v_gene: TRBV28; CDR3aa: CASSLGQTYEQYF; CDR3nt: TGTGCCAGCAGTTTGGGCCAAACCTACGAGCAGTACTTC
j_gene: TRBJ2-3; abundance: -; d_gene: -; v_gene: TRBV7-8; CDR3aa: CASSQYYRVSTDTQYF; CDR3nt: TGTGCCAGCAGCCAATACTACAGAGTTAGCACAGATACGCAGTATTTT
j_gene: TRBJ1-2; abundance: -; d_gene: -; v_gene: TRBV6-6; CDR3aa: CASSYSFIYGYTF; CDR3nt: TGTGCCAGCAGTTACTCGTTTATCTATGGCTACACCTTC
j_gene: TRBJ2-1; abundance: -; d_gene: -; v_gene: TRBV29-1; CDR3aa: CSLGRPPYNEQFF; CDR3nt: TGCAGCCTTGGACGTCCGCCCTACAATGAGCAGTTCTTC
j_gene: TRBJ2-1; abundance: -; d_gene: TRBD1; v_gene: TRBV9; CDR3aa: CASSPRTGPDNEQFF; CDR3nt: TGTGCCAGCAGCCCGCGGACAGGGCCCGACAATGAGCAGTTCTTC
j_gene: TRBJ1-6; abundance: -; d_gene: TRBD1; v_gene: TRBV30; CDR3aa: CAPILPPSGGIRMWNSPLHF; CDR3nt: TGTGCCCCCATCCTCCCCCCCTCAGGGGGGATTCGCATGTGGAATTCACCCCTCCACTTT